These 19 T cell receptor beta chains were all obtained from the same sample, sequenced in a study of regulatory T cells in long-lasting Graves disease. Arm-PCR of CDR3 regions and iRepertoire HTBI primers were the basis on which TCR beta libraries were built. One entry per CDR3 protein, called by TCRdb with MiXCR from the multiplex PCR reads. Of around 230,000 distinct CDR3 sequences listed, about a sixth are singletons. Time point here: newly diagnosed GD, antithyroid drugs for less than 3 months. Scientists built the TCR library using RNA that was extracted from PBMCs. The starting material was peripheral blood mononuclear cells (PBMCs), obtained at new diagnosis, from a patient treated with antithyroid drugs. The receptors here all came from a female donor with Graves disease.

This clonotype appeared many times. The chain links TRBV28 to TRBJ1-4; D ambiguous. The CDR3 is 15 residues long. Deletions cut 5 bases from V and 5 bases from J, with 15 bases between. Germline V gene sequence: CDR1 MDHEN, CDR2 SYDVKM. CDR3 loop: CASSPTRARNEKLFF. For the CDR3, the DNA is TGTGCCAGCAGTCCTACCCGGGCTCGGAATGAAAAACTGTTTTTT.

Ten or more counts support this clonotype. This rearrangement joins TRBV9 to TRBJ2-7, with a tentative D call TRBD1 (5 bases). The germline V and J ends were trimmed by 5 bases and 0 bases, with 12 bases remaining between them. The length of the CDR3 is 14 residues. CDR1 is SGDLS and CDR2 is YYNGEE in the germline V gene. DNA of the CDR3: TGTGCCAGCAGTAAGGGGTCTTTCTCCTACGAGCAGTACTTC. This gives the protein CASSKGSFSYEQYF.

In this sample, this clonotype turned up a few times. One end of the junction fails to match germline, which may point to a read error. V and J are TRBV9 and TRBJ2-1, with 7 bases identical to TRBD2. The CDR3 extends over 15 amino acids. Germline CDR1 SGDLS, CDR2 YYNGEE. The CDR3 loop reads CPSSADGTKYNEQFF. CDR3 DNA: TGTCCCAGCAGCGCGGACGGGACTAAATACAATGAGCAGTTCTTC.

The V gene is TRBV20-1, the J gene TRBJ2-3; the D call may be TRBD1 or TRBD2 (6 bases each). The CDR3 has 15 amino acids. Germline V CDR1 and CDR2: DFQATT, SNEGSKA (reference sequence). Trimming took off 3 bases at V and 3 bases at J, with 16 bases between the two ends. CDR3 amino acids: CSASISGGGTDTQYF. DNA for the CDR3: TGCAGTGCTAGTATTAGCGGAGGGGGAACAGATACGCAGTATTTT.

Ten or more counts support this clonotype. The gene calls are TRBV3-1 and TRBJ1-1; D gene uncertain. There are 13 residues in the CDR3. Germline CDR1 and CDR2: LGHDT and YNNKEL (reference sequence). Trimming removed 3 bases at V and 6 bases at J, with 11 bases between. The CDR3 protein is CASSHSPSSEAFF. CDR3 coding DNA: TGTGCCAGCAGCCATTCACCTTCCTCTGAAGCTTTCTTT.

The table lists this clonotype with many counts. The V call is TRBV6-1, the J call TRBJ2-7; TRBD1 agrees at 8 bases. V lost 8 bases and J lost 5; bases outside the gene matches: 8. Germline loops: CDR1 MNHNS, CDR2 SASEGT. The CDR3 has 13 amino acids. For the CDR3, the DNA is TGTGCCAGCTGCCGGGACAGGAGCGACGAGCAGTACTTC. This sequence encodes CASCRDRSDEQYF.

The rearrangement links TRBV28 to TRBJ2-3; D assignment may be TRBD1 or TRBD2 (5 bases each). There are 15 residues in the CDR3. Germline CDR1 reads MDHEN; CDR2 reads SYDVKM. Trimming stripped 8 bases from V and 0 bases from J, with 15 bases between. CDR3 DNA sequence: TGTGCCAGCCGCTACTACAGGACTAGCACAGATACGCAGTATTTT. Translating it yields CASRYYRTSTDTQYF.

This clonotype was seen repeatedly, ten times or more. V and J are TRBV29-1 and TRBJ2-3; 8 bases match TRBD1. Trimming removed 0 bases from V and 11 bases from J; junction bases left unmatched: 10. Germline V gene lookup returns CDR1 SQVTM and CDR2 ANQGSEA. The CDR3 covers 14 residues. CDR3 bases: TGCAGCGTTGAAGACAGGGGGCGACTTTTTGGGCAGTATTTT. Residues: CSVEDRGRLFGQYF.

The rearrangement links TRBV20-1 to TRBJ2-1, with D unclear. V lost 1 base, J lost 3 bases, and 4 bases lay in between. This CDR3 has 12 residues. Germline V gene lookup returns CDR1 DFQATT and CDR2 SNEGSKA (reference sequence). The CDR3 loop reads CSARASYNEQFF. The CDR3 DNA is TGCAGTGCTAGAGCCAGCTACAATGAGCAGTTCTTC.

The chain links TRBV27 to TRBJ1-4; D perhaps matches TRBD1 (5 bases). The germline V gene has CDR1 MNHEY and CDR2 SMNVEV (reference sequence). Trimming took 6 bases from V and 10 from J, leaving 21 bases between them. This CDR3 has 15 amino acids. CDR3 bases: TGTGCCAGCAGCAAAACCTTGGGACCGGTAGGAAAACTGTTTTTT. As protein: CASSKTLGPVGKLFF.

This clonotype was recorded at least ten times. CDR3 amino acids: CASGLVLEFGAFF. The CDR3, as DNA: TGTGCTAGTGGTTTGGTACTAGAGTTCGGGGCTTTCTTT. V usage is TRBV12-5 and J usage is TRBJ1-1, with D hard to call. In germline, CDR1 is LGHNT, CDR2 FRNRAP. The CDR3 contains 13 residues. V was cut by 0 bases and J by 11 bases, with 13 bases left in between.

This clonotype was observed at least ten times. V is TRBV6-2 or TRBV6-3 and J is TRBJ2-3, with D tentatively TRBD1 or TRBD2 (5 bases each). Germline CDR1 and CDR2: MNHEY and SVGEGT. Between the trimmed V and J ends, which lost 0 bases and 9 bases, there was a span of 13 bases. This CDR3 is 14 amino acids long. This CDR3 reads CASSYSGSGDTQYF. CDR3 coding DNA: TGTGCCAGCAGTTACTCCGGATCCGGGGACACGCAGTATTTT.

This clonotype came up many times. V gene TRBV29-1 combines with J gene TRBJ2-1; TRBD2 aligns across 7 bases. The length of the CDR3 is 13 residues. V gave up 2 bases and J gave up 9 bases; unmatched junction bases: 7. The germline gives CDR1 SQVTM, CDR2 ANQGSEA. The CDR3 is CSVEMAGAVEQFF. DNA of the CDR3: TGCAGCGTTGAAATGGCGGGAGCGGTTGAGCAGTTCTTC.

The sample holds many counts of this clonotype. This chain links TRBV5-8 with TRBJ2-3; the D gene is possibly TRBD2 (6 bases). The CDR3 is 13 residues long. V lost 6 bases and J 1 base, leaving 9 bases between the germline ends. Germline CDR1 reads SGHTS; CDR2 reads YDEGEE. CDR3 in amino acids: CASIAEGTDTQYF. DNA of the CDR3: TGTGCCAGCATAGCGGAAGGCACAGATACGCAGTATTTT.

The V gene is TRBV9, the J gene TRBJ2-2, with TRBD2 matching over 10 bases. CDR1 SGDLS and CDR2 YYNGEE come from the germline V gene. This CDR3 region has 17 residues. The V gene end was trimmed by 4 bases and the J gene end by 1 base; junction bases not matched to a gene: 7. The CDR3 region has the DNA TGTGCCAGCAGCACACGTACTAGCGGGAAGAACACCGGGGAGCTGTTTTTT. As protein: CASSTRTSGKNTGELFF.

This clonotype was seen ten or more times. V is TRBV29-1 and J is TRBJ1-1; D is unclear. V lost 4 bases, J lost 5 bases, and 11 bases lay in between. CDR3 length: 12 residues. Per germline, CDR1 SQVTM and CDR2 ANQGSEA. CDR3 nucleotides: TGCAGCGTTGGTCCGGGGATTACTGAAGCTTTCTTT. Translation: CSVGPGITEAFF.

For this clonotype: An end of the junction does not agree with germline; a read error may underlie this. The chain recombines TRBV10-2 with TRBJ2-1; tentative D call: TRBD2 (6 bases). The CDR3 contains 13 residues. The germline V gene has CDR1 WSHSY and CDR2 SAAADI. CDR3 sequence (DNA): TGCGCCAGCCTAGCGCCTTCCTACAATGAGCGGTTCTTC. Encoded protein: CASLAPSYNERFF.

This clonotype came up many times. The V call is TRBV7-6, the J call TRBJ1-3; 8 nucleotides match TRBD1. Germline V CDR1 and CDR2: SGHVS, FNYEAQ. CDR3 length equals 15 residues. V gave up 4 bases and J gave up 3 bases; unmatched junction bases: 5. The CDR3 DNA follows: TGTGCCAGCAGCTCAGGACAGGGTCGTGGAAACACCATATATTTT. Protein: CASSSGQGRGNTIYF.

This clonotype was observed at least ten times. This chain links TRBV30 with TRBJ1-6; D remains ambiguous. CDR1 and CDR2 from the germline V gene are GTSNPN and SVGIG (reference sequence). The CDR3 loop spans 13 amino acids. The V and J ends lost 2 bases and 12 bases respectively, with 14 bases between them. The CDR3 here is CAWSSDSGEPLHF. In DNA form, the CDR3 reads TGTGCCTGGAGTAGCGATTCCGGGGAACCCCTCCACTTT. Based on the CDR3 plus reference TRBV30 and TRBJ1-6, the full variable domain is SQTIHQWPATLVQPVGSPLSLECTVEGTSNPNLYWYRQAAGRGLQLLFYSVGIGQISSEVPQNLSASRPQDRQFILSSKKLLLSDSGFYLCAWSSDSGEPLHFGNGTRLTVT.